This entry features one T cell receptor (beta chain) sequence. RNA amounts of about 0.5 to 1 ug underwent reverse transcription with random hexamers. TCRdb re-called the immunoSEQ multiplex PCR reads with MiXCR, one entry per CDR3 protein. The sample carries a few hundred thousand distinct CDR3 sequences, approximately 85% recorded once. The record originates from a study of CD8 T cells in Susac syndrome. This CDR3 has 11 residues. Germline V CDR1 and CDR2: MNHEY, SVGEGT. The germline V and J ends were trimmed by 6 bases and 8 bases, with 10 bases remaining between them. From blood CD8+ and CD4+ T cells, the TCR beta chain was sequenced. Negative isolation was used for CD8+ and CD4+ T cells and FACS enrichment for TEMRA cells.

The sequence was obtained from a human donor with multiple sclerosis. Sequencing was done on a sample of CD8+ T cells from PBMCs. The chain employs TRBV6-2 or TRBV6-3 and TRBJ1-2; weak D call: TRBD1 (5 bases). The CDR3 here is CASREGLGYTF. Here the CDR3 DNA reads TGTGCCAGCAGGGAGGGGCTCGGCTACACCTTC.